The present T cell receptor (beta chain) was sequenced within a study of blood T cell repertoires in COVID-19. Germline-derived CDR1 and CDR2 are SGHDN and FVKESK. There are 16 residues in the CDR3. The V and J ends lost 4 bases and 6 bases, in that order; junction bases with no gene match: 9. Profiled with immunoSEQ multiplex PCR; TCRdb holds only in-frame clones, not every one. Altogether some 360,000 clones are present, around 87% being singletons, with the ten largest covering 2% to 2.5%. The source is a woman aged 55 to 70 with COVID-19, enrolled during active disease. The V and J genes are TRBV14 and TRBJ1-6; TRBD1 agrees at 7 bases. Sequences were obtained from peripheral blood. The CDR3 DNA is TGTGCCAGCAGCCTATACGGTGGGACAGCTAATTCACCCCTCCACTTT. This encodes CASSLYGGTANSPLHF.